One T cell receptor beta chain is described in this entry. The data were produced by immunoSEQ multiplex PCR, yet TCRdb's version contains in-frame clones alone and is incomplete. Found here are around 160,000 clones, over 80% of them singletons; the top ten hold over 10%. Participants, roughly 18 to 89 years old, spanned approximately 26 US areas. Trimming cost V 9 bases and J 0 bases; bases outside gene matches: 2. Germline values: CDR1 MNHNS, CDR2 SASEGT. This CDR3 comprises 13 residues. This entry belongs to a study of blood T cell repertoires in COVID-19. What was sequenced was PBMCs or T cells enriched from blood (not recorded which). The sequence derives from a woman aged 55 to 70 who had recovered from COVID-19. This chain uses TRBV6-1 with TRBJ1-5; 7 nucleotides agree with TRBD1. The CDR3 spells CASWDSSNQPQHF. The CDR3 DNA follows: TGTGCCAGTTGGGACAGTAGCAATCAGCCCCAGCATTTT.